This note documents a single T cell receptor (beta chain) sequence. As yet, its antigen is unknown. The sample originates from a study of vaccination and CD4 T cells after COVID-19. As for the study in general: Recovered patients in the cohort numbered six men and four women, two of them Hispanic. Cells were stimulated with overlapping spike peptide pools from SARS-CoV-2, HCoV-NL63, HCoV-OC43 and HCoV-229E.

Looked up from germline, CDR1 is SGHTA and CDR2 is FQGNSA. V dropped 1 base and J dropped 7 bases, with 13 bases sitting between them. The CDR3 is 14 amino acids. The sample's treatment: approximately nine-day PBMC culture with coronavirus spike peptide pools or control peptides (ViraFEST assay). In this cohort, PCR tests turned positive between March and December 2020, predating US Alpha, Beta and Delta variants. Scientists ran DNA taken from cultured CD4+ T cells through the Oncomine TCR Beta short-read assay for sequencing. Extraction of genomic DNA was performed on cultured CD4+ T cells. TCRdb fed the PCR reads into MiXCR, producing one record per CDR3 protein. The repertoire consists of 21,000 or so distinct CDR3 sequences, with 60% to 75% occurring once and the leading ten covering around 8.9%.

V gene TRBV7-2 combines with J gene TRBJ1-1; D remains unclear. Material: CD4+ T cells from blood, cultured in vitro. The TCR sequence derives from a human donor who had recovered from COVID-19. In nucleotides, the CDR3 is TGTGCCAGCAGCTTAGGATGGCAGAGGCGTGAAGCTTTCTTT. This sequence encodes CASSLGWQRREAFF.